The 28 T cell receptor beta chains listed next were all sequenced from one sample in a study of CD8+CD57+ T cells in acquired aplastic anemia. The TCR beta profiling, which covered VDJ combination and CDR3 sequence, was carried out using genomic DNA as the template. TCRdb itself ran the reads through MiXCR, one entry per CDR3 protein. The sample yields hundreds of thousands of distinct CDR3 sequences, about 70% seen once. Sequenced input: sorted CD4+, CD8+, or CD8+CD57+ T cells (not recorded which) from PBMCs. These TCRs come from a human donor in good health, serving as a control.

V is TRBV12-3 or TRBV12-4 and J is TRBJ2-6; 8 nucleotides agree with TRBD1. The V and J ends lost 10 bases and 1 base, in that order; junction bases with no gene match: 6. CDR3 length equals 15 residues. CDR3 amino acids: CATTRDRSGANVLTF. Here the CDR3 DNA reads TGTGCCACCACTCGGGACAGGTCTGGGGCCAACGTCCTGACTTTC.

Details on this clonotype: It is unclear where the CDR3 begins or ends on the DNA, so no DNA is shown, and the CDR3 is as TCRdb lists it. The rearrangement links TRBV9 to TRBJ1-1; the table's D call, TRBD1, was not checked against the DNA. Counting both end residues, the CDR3 totals 15 amino acids. CDR1 is SGDLS, CDR2 YYNGEE, per germline. The CDR3 here is CASSGGAYGYTFAFF.

The gene calls are TRBV11-1 and TRBJ2-1; 7 nucleotides line up with TRBD2. Germline V CDR1 and CDR2: SGHAT, FQDESV (reference sequence). The CDR3 covers 14 residues. The V gene end was trimmed by 5 bases and the J gene end by 7 bases; junction bases not matched to a gene: 8. The CDR3 region is CASSLGGCGNEQFF. The CDR3 DNA follows: TGTGCCAGCAGCCTGGGGGGGTGTGGAAATGAGCAGTTCTTC.

A note on this clonotype: Compared with germline, one end of the junction differs, possibly owing to a read error. The gene calls are TRBV7-3 and TRBJ1-5; D uncertain. Germline CDR1 is SGHTA and CDR2 is FQGTGA. The CDR3 length is 13 residues. The DNA of the CDR3 is TGTGCCAGCAGCTCAGCGGTAAGTCAGCCCCAGCAGTTT. Its protein product is CASSSAVSQPQQF. The entire variable domain, with the rest obtained from reference TRBV7-3 and TRBJ1-5, is as follows: GAGVSQTPSNKVTEKGKYVELRCDPISGHTALYWYRQSLGQGPEFLIYFQGTGAADDSGLPNDRFFAVRPEGSVSTLKIQRTERGDSAVYLCASSSAVSQPQQFGDGTRLSIL.

The chain couples TRBV28 to TRBJ1-2, with D possibly TRBD1 on 5 matching bases. V was trimmed by 5 bases and J by 10 bases, leaving 32 bases between them. The germline V gene encodes CDR1 MDHEN and CDR2 SYDVKM. This CDR3 comprises 18 residues. CDR3 nucleotides: TGTGCCAGCAGTCTCTCCCAAGGGTCAGGGCCCCTAGGTCTCCACTACACCTTC. This encodes CASSLSQGSGPLGLHYTF.

The chain couples TRBV7-2 to TRBJ2-4; D remains unclear. The CDR3 spans 15 residues. Trimming took 5 bases from V and 6 from J, leaving 17 bases between them. Germline V gives CDR1 SGHTA, CDR2 FQGNSA. CDR3: CASSRDGVSGNIQYF. The CDR3 DNA is TGTGCCAGCAGCCGCGACGGTGTCTCGGGAAACATTCAGTACTTC.

The V gene is TRBV20-1, the J gene TRBJ1-5; tentatively, D is TRBD1 (5 bases). Trimming cost V 7 bases and J 11 bases, with 21 bases left between them. The CDR3 sequence is 13 residues long. CDR1 is DFQATT, CDR2 SNEGSKA, per germline (reference sequence). The CDR3 DNA follows: TGCAGTGACCGGGACGGATATACTGAAACCCAGCATTTT. Translating gives CSDRDGYTETQHF.

For this clonotype: No conserved phenylalanine or tryptophan ends this CDR3, so it is likely a read error. This rearrangement joins TRBV7-7 to TRBJ2-5; 14 bases line up with TRBD2. The CDR3 spans 17 residues. Looked up from germline, CDR1 is SSHAT and CDR2 is FNYEAQ (reference sequence). CDR3 sequence reads: CASSSGTSGGQSDTQYY. As DNA, the CDR3 is TGTGCTAGCAGCTCGGGGACTAGCGGGGGACAGTCAGATACGCAGTACTAC.

This clonotype was observed many times. The chain joins TRBV5-1 to TRBJ2-7; 8 positions agree with TRBD2. The CDR3 has 17 amino acids. Trimming took 4 bases from V and 5 from J; bases not matched to a gene: 17. The germline gives CDR1 SGHRS, CDR2 YFSETQ. CDR3 sequence reads: CASSPNNPGTRVHEQYF. The CDR3 DNA sequence: TGCGCCAGCAGCCCCAATAATCCCGGGACTAGAGTTCACGAGCAGTACTTC.

Of note for this clonotype: At one end, the junction sequence differs from germline, possibly due to a read error. The genes are TRBV9 and TRBJ1-2; D call uncertain. CDR3 size: 14 residues. Germline V gene sequence: CDR1 SGDLS, CDR2 YYNGEE. This chain's CDR3 is CASSEGGRENEASF. The CDR3 nucleotides are TGTGCCAGCAGCGAGGGTGGAAGAGAGAATGAAGCCTCCTTC. The full variable domain, its missing parts supplied by reference TRBV9 and TRBJ1-2, is DSGVTQTPKHLITATGQRVTLRCSPRSGDLSVYWYQQSLDQGLQFLIQYYNGEERAKGNILERFSAQQFPDLHSELNLSSLELGDSALYFCASSEGGRENEASFGSGTRLTVV.

The gene calls are TRBV2 and TRBJ1-5, with 7 nucleotides matching TRBD1. Losses at the gene ends were 2 bases for V and 4 bases for J; bases not matched to a gene: 2. The CDR3 is made up of 14 amino acids. CDR1 is SNHLY, CDR2 FYNNEI, per germline. This CDR3 is CASSEMTGNQPQHF. DNA of the CDR3: TGTGCCAGCAGTGAAATGACAGGGAATCAGCCCCAGCATTTT.

This clonotype occurred a few times. A much more abundant neighbour one base away suggests this may be a read error. The chain employs TRBV29-1 and TRBJ2-3; the D gene is possibly TRBD1 (7 bases). The germline V gene encodes CDR1 SQVTM and CDR2 ANQGSEA. The CDR3 is made up of 16 amino acids. In DNA, the CDR3 is TGCAGTGCCAAGAAGAGGCGCGGGACAGGCACAGATACGCAGTATTTT. It yields the protein CSAKKRRGTGTDTQYF.

This clonotype was counted ten times or more. The V and J genes are TRBV5-1 and TRBJ1-2; possible D gene TRBD1, 6 bases. The V and J ends lost 4 bases and 8 bases respectively, with 15 bases between them. Per germline, CDR1 SGHRS and CDR2 YFSETQ. The CDR3 is 13 amino acids. CDR3 coding DNA: TGCGCCAGCAGCGCCCAGGCAGGGGACGGCTACACCTTC. It specifies CASSAQAGDGYTF.

The rearrangement uses TRBV5-4 and TRBJ1-3; the D gene is possibly TRBD1 (6 bases). The germline V gene has CDR1 SGHNT and CDR2 YYREEE (reference sequence). The CDR3 has 14 amino acids. V gave up 3 bases and J gave up 4 bases, with 11 bases separating them. CDR3 in amino acids: CASSSGQLGNTIYF. The CDR3 coding sequence is TGTGCCAGCAGCTCAGGACAGCTGGGAAACACCATATATTTT.

The rearrangement links TRBV4-3 to TRBJ2-7; possible D gene TRBD1, 6 bases. V was pared by 9 bases and J by 7 bases, with 19 bases between. The CDR3 spans 13 residues. CDR1 is LGHNA, CDR2 YSLEER, per germline. CDR3 sequence reads: CARRLTGSGEQYF. CDR3 DNA: TGCGCCAGACGCCTAACAGGGTCGGGGGAGCAGTACTTC.

This chain joins TRBV6-4 and TRBJ2-1; tentative D call: TRBD1 (5 bases). CDR3 length: 13 amino acids. Trimming shortened V by 0 bases and J by 14 bases, and 14 bases separated the two germline ends. Germline CDR1 reads MRHNA; CDR2 reads SNTAGT. The CDR3 DNA sequence: TGTGCCAGCAGTGACTCGTGGAAGGGGCCTAAGTTCTTC. As protein: CASSDSWKGPKFF.

This clonotype was seen ten or more times. The J gene is TRBJ2-5, the V gene TRBV2, with 7 positions matching TRBD1. Trimming removed 8 bases from V and 2 bases from J; junction bases left unmatched: 8. Germline values: CDR1 SNHLY, CDR2 FYNNEI. This CDR3 region has 14 residues. The CDR3 here is CASRDSQIQETQYF. The CDR3 DNA reads as TGTGCCAGCCGGGACAGCCAAATTCAAGAGACCCAGTACTTC.

About this clonotype: This likely comes from a read error, as the CDR3 has no conserved phenylalanine or tryptophan at its end. The rearrangement uses TRBV2 and TRBJ1-1; maybe TRBD1 (6 bases). Germline V gene sequence: CDR1 SNHLY, CDR2 FYNNEI. The CDR3 length is 13 residues. With 6 bases removed from V and 4 bases from J, the gap between germline ends came to 12 bases. The CDR3 bases are TGTGCCAGCAGCTTCGTAGGGGGCACTGAAGCTTTCTAT. This sequence encodes CASSFVGGTEAFY.

As to this clonotype: The junction shows a germline mismatch at one end, possibly a read error. CDR3 sequence: CATSESESSDERYF. DNA of the CDR3: TGTGCCACCAGTGAGTCCGAAAGCTCCGACGAGCGGTACTTC. The chain links TRBV24-1 to TRBJ2-7; D uncertain. CDR3 length: 14 residues. Per germline, CDR1 KGHDR and CDR2 SFDVKD.

For this clonotype: At one end the junction does not follow the germline gene, possibly because of a read error. The chain recombines TRBV5-8 with TRBJ1-2; D remains unclear. The CDR3 is 14 residues long. CDR1 is SGHTS, CDR2 YDEGEE, per germline. CDR3: CASTFRKDLYGYTF. Here the CDR3 DNA reads TGCGCCAGCACCTTTAGGAAGGACCTCTATGGCTACACCTTC. The whole variable domain, filled in from reference TRBV5-8 and TRBJ1-2, reads EAGVTQSPTHLIKTRGQQATLRCSPISGHTSVYWYQQALGLGLQFLLWYDEGEERNRGNFPPRFSGRQFPNYSSELNVNALELEDSALYLCASTFRKDLYGYTFGSGTRLTVV.

On this clonotype: One end of the junction fails to match germline, which may point to a read error. This sequence joins TRBV15 and TRBJ2-7; D call uncertain. Germline V gene sequence: CDR1 LNHNV, CDR2 YYDKDF (reference sequence). This CDR3 has 13 amino acids. Written as DNA, the CDR3 is TGTGCCGCCAGCAGAGCTATCCGGGCCGAGCAGTACTTC. Translation gives CAASRAIRAEQYF.

This clonotype was counted only a few times. The V and J genes are TRBV9 and TRBJ2-2, with D uncertain. The V end was cut by 3 bases, the J end by 4 bases, with 4 bases between. Germline V gene sequence: CDR1 SGDLS, CDR2 YYNGEE. The CDR3 has 12 residues. This CDR3 is CASSETTGELFF. For the CDR3, the DNA is TGTGCCAGCAGCGAAACCACCGGGGAGCTGTTTTTT.

The table lists this clonotype with a count of one. Here the CDR3 DNA reads TGTGCCAGCAGCTTAACAGCAGGGAGGAATGAAAAACTGTTTTTT. It specifies CASSLTAGRNEKLFF. V usage is TRBV7-2 and J usage is TRBJ1-4, with a possible D match to TRBD1 (5 bases). Per the germline V gene, CDR1 is SGHTA and CDR2 is FQGNSA. V lost 2 bases to trimming and J lost 5 bases, with 12 bases between them. The CDR3 is 15 residues long. Looking up the rest from reference TRBV7-2 and TRBJ1-4 gives the full variable domain: GAGVSQSPSNKVTEKGKDVELRCDPISGHTALYWYRQSLGQGLEFLIYFQGNSAPDKSGLPSDRFSAERTGGSVSTLTIQRTQQEDSAVYLCASSLTAGRNEKLFFGSGTQLSVL.

Concerning this clonotype itself: This CDR3 is missing its conserved last phenylalanine or tryptophan, likely due to a read error. The gene calls are TRBV7-9 and TRBJ1-5, with D hard to call. Germline-derived CDR1 and CDR2 are SEHNR and FQNEAQ (reference sequence). The CDR3 loop spans 13 amino acids. CDR3 residues: CASSQVLHQPQHL. The CDR3, as DNA: TGCGCCAGCAGCCAAGTCCTCCACCAGCCCCAGCATCTC.

Comment on this clonotype: In this CDR3 the conserved last residue, phenylalanine or tryptophan, is missing, so a read error is likely. The DNA is left out, because the CDR3 cannot be placed on it with certainty; the CDR3 is given as TCRdb lists it. V is TRBV7-8 and J is TRBJ2-7; the DNA was not used to check the table's D call, TRBD1. Germline-derived CDR1 and CDR2 are SGHVS and FQNEAQ. The length of the CDR3 is 13 amino acids, counting both ends. CDR3 protein: CASSLVGTNLERP.

Concerning this clonotype itself: This may stem from a read error, because a much larger clone lies one nucleotide away. The J gene is TRBJ2-5, the V gene TRBV7-3; TRBD1 agrees at 9 bases. Gene TRBJ2-1 matches the end of the DNA better, so the J call may be wrong. The CDR3 has 13 amino acids. From germline, CDR1 is SGHTA and CDR2 FQGTGA. CDR3 coding DNA: TGTGCCACCCGGACAGGGGCCTACAGTGAGCAGTTCTTC. Encoded protein: CATRTGAYSEQFF.

For this clonotype: At one end, the junction sequence differs from germline, possibly due to a read error. The chain recombines TRBV25-1 with TRBJ1-2, with TRBD1 as a possible D gene (5 bases). Per the germline V gene, CDR1 is MGHDK and CDR2 is SYGVNS. The CDR3 length is 15 residues. The CDR3 region is CASSDPGPGGYGYTF. DNA of the CDR3: TGTGCCAGCAGTGACCCAGGGCCAGGAGGCTATGGCTATACCTTC.

In this sample, this clonotype turned up once. The rearrangement uses TRBV9 and TRBJ2-7, with 12 bases fitting TRBD1. Trimming removed 4 bases from V and 6 bases from J; junction bases left unmatched: 8. The CDR3 runs to 15 residues. The germline V gene encodes CDR1 SGDLS and CDR2 YYNGEE. Here the CDR3 reads CASSFGTGGLREQYF. For the CDR3, the DNA is TGTGCCAGCAGCTTCGGGACAGGGGGCCTTCGCGAGCAGTACTTC.